What follows are 8 T cell receptor beta chains derived from one specimen sequenced in a study of PD-1 blockade in classical Hodgkin lymphoma. In every patient, relapse followed autologous stem cell transplantation, while exposure to brentuximab vedotin differed. The assay was immunoSEQ multiplex PCR, and TCRdb's table has in-frame clones only and misses some. The sample lists 100,000 or so clones, about 89% occurring once. The sequencing used peripheral blood mononuclear cells (PBMCs), collected before the second cycle of nivolumab. All receptors derive from a human donor with classical Hodgkin lymphoma.

This clone was seen only a few times. This chain connects TRBV15 to TRBJ1-5; 7 bases are shared with TRBD1. Germline V gives CDR1 LNHNV, CDR2 YYDKDF (reference sequence). Trimming removed 3 bases from V and 9 bases from J; junction bases left unmatched: 23. The CDR3 totals 19 residues. Here the CDR3 reads CATSSGLGGQDHLSGPQHF. DNA for the CDR3: TGTGCCACCAGCAGTGGCCTGGGTGGACAGGACCACCTATCAGGGCCCCAGCATTTT.

The DNA of the CDR3 is TGTGCCATCAGTGGGCGGCAGAACGATGAGCAGTTCTTC. Encoded protein: CAISGRQNDEQFF. This chain links TRBV10-3 with TRBJ2-1; D is unresolved. The V and J ends lost 4 bases and 8 bases respectively, with 12 bases between them. Germline V lookup: CDR1 ENHRY, CDR2 SYGVKD. The CDR3 totals 13 residues.

CDR3 sequence (DNA): TGTGCCAGCTCAGCAGGGTCCTCAATGCACTATGGCTACACCTTC. This translates into CASSAGSSMHYGYTF. V and J are TRBV27 and TRBJ1-2; perhaps TRBD1 as D (5 bases). V lost 8 bases and J 3 bases, leaving 19 bases between the germline ends. The germline CDR1 and CDR2 sequences are MNHEY and SMNVEV (reference sequence). CDR3 size: 15 residues.

This sequence joins TRBV6-5 and TRBJ1-4; no reliable D call. This CDR3 contains 13 residues. V was pared by 0 bases and J by 8 bases, with 7 bases between. Germline V gives CDR1 MNHEY, CDR2 SVGAGI. For the CDR3, the DNA is TGTGCCAGCAGTTACTCATCTAGGGAAAAACTGTTTTTT. This sequence encodes CASSYSSREKLFF.

The chain employs TRBV11-2 and TRBJ2-5; D might be TRBD1 (6 bases). The V gene's germline CDR1 is SGHAT and CDR2 FQNNGV. The CDR3 loop spans 14 amino acids. V was clipped by 5 bases and J by 2 bases, with 12 bases between them. In DNA, the CDR3 is TGTGCCAGCAGCCGGCTCGACAGGCAAGAGACCCAGTACTTC. This translates into CASSRLDRQETQYF.

This sequence joins TRBV29-1 and TRBJ2-3; 11 bases are shared with TRBD2. The CDR3 spans 14 residues. V lost 8 bases, J lost 6 bases, and 10 bases stayed unmatched. Germline V gene data show CDR1 as SQVTM and CDR2 as ANQGSEA. CDR3 sequence reads: CSSWGSGGADTQYF. For the CDR3, the DNA is TGCAGCTCTTGGGGTAGCGGGGGGGCGGATACGCAGTATTTT.

The V call is TRBV14, the J call TRBJ2-1; D might be TRBD2 (6 bases). CDR3 length: 18 amino acids. Germline CDR1 and CDR2: SGHDN and FVKESK. Trimming cost V 3 bases and J 8 bases, with 26 bases left between them. CDR3 protein: CASSHVQRGSSRGYEQFF. The CDR3 DNA reads as TGTGCCAGCAGCCATGTACAACGCGGGTCTAGTCGGGGGTATGAGCAGTTCTTC.

The CDR3 protein is CASRGRLNQPQHF. DNA for the CDR3: TGTGCCAGCAGGGGGCGGCTCAATCAGCCCCAGCATTTT. The gene calls are TRBV6-6 and TRBJ1-5; D may be TRBD1 (5 bases). The V and J ends lost 6 bases and 3 bases respectively, with 9 bases between them. Germline V gives CDR1 MNHNY, CDR2 SVGAGI (reference sequence). This CDR3 has 13 residues.